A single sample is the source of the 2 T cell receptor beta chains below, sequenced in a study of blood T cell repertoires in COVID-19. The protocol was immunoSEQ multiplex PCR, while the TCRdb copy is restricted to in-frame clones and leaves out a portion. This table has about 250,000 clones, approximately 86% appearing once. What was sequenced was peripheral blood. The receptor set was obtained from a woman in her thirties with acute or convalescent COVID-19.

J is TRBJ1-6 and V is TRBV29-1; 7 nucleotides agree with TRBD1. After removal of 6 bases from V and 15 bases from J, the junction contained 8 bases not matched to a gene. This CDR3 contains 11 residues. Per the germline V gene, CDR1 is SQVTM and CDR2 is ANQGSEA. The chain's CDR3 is CSVNTGDVLHF. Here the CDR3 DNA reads TGCAGCGTAAACACAGGGGATGTCCTCCACTTT.

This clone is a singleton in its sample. The CDR3 here is CATTGYNEQFF. The CDR3 DNA is TGTGCCACCACAGGATACAATGAGCAGTTCTTC. The chain couples TRBV6-6 to TRBJ2-1, with D possibly TRBD1 on 5 matching bases. V was pared by 10 bases and J by 4 bases, with 8 bases between. The CDR3 runs to 11 residues. Germline CDR1 MNHNY, CDR2 SVGAGI (reference sequence).